The subject of this entry is one T cell receptor beta chain. No antigen is known for it. These data belong to a study of T cell responses to AZD1222 COVID-19 vaccine. Study-wide results and caveats: Baseline antibody screening turned up just a handful of seropositive AZD1222 recipients. Regions 160-218 and 743-854 held dominance among vaccine-associated CD4 TCRs, which spanned spike.

Sequencing was performed with immunoSEQ multiplex PCR; in TCRdb, only in-frame clones are kept and a portion is missing. The data show fewer than 120,000 clones, around 81% seen once. The receptor was isolated from an adult in good health. Sequenced material: peripheral blood, taken on day 0 of AZD1222 vaccination.

CDR3 loop: CASWSAVHYTF. Here the CDR3 DNA reads TGTGCCAGCTGGTCAGCCGTGCACTACACCTTC. This rearrangement joins TRBV6-5 to TRBJ1-2, with D unclear. From germline, CDR1 is MNHEY and CDR2 SVGAGI. The V end lost 8 bases, the J end lost 10 bases, and 14 bases lay between the germline ends. CDR3 size: 11 residues.